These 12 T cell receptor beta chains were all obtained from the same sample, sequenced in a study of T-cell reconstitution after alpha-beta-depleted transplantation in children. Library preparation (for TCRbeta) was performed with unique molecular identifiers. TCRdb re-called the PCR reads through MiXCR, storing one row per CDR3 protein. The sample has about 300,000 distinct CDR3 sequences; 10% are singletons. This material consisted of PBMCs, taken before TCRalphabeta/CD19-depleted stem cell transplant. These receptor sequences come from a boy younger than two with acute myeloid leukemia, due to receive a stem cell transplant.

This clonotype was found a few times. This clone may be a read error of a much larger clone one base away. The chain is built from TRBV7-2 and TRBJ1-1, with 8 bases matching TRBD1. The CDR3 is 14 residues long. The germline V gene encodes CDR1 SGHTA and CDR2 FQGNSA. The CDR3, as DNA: TGTGCCAGCAGCTTACAGGGGGCGGGCACTGAAGCTCTCTTT. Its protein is CASSLQGAGTEALF.

The CDR3 region is CASSSNREANTGELFF. Written as DNA, the CDR3 is TGTGCCAGCAGTTCTAATAGGGAGGCGAACACCGGGGAGCTGTTTTTT. The genes are TRBV6-5 and TRBJ2-2; a possible D gene is TRBD2 (6 bases). Germline V CDR1 and CDR2: MNHEY, SVGAGI. The V and J ends lost 4 bases and 0 bases respectively, with 12 bases between them. The length of the CDR3 is 16 residues.

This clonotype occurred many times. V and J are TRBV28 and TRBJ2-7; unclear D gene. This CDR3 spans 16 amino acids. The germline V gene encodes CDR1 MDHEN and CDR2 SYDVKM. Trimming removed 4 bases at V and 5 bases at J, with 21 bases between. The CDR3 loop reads CASSSDTGPARDEQYF. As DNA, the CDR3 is TGTGCCAGCAGTTCGGATACCGGGCCAGCTAGGGACGAGCAGTACTTC.

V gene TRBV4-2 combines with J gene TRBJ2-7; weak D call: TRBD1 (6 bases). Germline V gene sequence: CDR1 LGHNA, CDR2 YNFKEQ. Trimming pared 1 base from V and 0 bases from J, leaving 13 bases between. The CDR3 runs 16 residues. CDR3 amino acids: CASSQVGTPSSYEQYF. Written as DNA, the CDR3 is TGTGCCAGCAGCCAAGTCGGGACACCGAGCTCCTACGAGCAGTACTTC.

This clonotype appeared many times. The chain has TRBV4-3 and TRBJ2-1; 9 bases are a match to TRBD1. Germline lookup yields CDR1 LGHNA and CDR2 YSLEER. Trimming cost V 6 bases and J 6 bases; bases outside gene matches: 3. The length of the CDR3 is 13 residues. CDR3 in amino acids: CASRGTGSNEQFF. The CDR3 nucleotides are TGCGCCAGCAGGGGGACAGGGTCCAATGAGCAGTTCTTC.

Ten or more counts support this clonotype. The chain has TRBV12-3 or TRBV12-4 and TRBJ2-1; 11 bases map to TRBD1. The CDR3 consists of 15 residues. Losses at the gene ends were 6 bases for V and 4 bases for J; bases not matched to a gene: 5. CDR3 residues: CASSTGTGGYNEQFF. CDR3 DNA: TGTGCCAGCAGCACCGGGACAGGGGGATACAATGAGCAGTTCTTC.

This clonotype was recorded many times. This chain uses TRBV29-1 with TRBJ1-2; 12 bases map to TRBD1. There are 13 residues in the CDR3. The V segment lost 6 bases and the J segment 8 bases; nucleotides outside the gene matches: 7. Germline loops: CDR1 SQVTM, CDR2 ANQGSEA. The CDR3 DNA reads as TGCAGCGTGAGGGACAGGGGGCAGTTGGGCTACACCTTC. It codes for CSVRDRGQLGYTF.

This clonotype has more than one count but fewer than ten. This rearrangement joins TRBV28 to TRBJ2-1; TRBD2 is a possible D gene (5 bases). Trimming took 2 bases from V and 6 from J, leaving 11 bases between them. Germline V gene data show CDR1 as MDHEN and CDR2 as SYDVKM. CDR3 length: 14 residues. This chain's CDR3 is CASSLPRLLNEQFF. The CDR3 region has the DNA TGTGCCAGCAGTTTACCGCGACTACTCAATGAGCAGTTCTTC. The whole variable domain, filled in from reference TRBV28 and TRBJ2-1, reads DVKVTQSSRYLVKRTGEKVFLECVQDMDHENMFWYRQDPGLGLRLIYFSYDVKMKEKGDIPEGYSVSREKKERFSLILESASTNQTSMYLCASSLPRLLNEQFFGPGTRLTVL.

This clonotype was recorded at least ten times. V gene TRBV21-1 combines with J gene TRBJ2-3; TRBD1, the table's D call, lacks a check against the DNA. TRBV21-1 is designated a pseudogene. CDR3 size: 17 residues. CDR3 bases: TGTGCCAGCAGCAAACAGAACGGGACAGACAGCACAGATACGCAGTATTTT. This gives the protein CASSKQNGTDSTDTQYF.

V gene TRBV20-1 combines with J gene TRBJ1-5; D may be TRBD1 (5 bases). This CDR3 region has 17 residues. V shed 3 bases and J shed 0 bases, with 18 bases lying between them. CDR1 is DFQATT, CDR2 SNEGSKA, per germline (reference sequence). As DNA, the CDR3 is TGCAGTGCTAGGAGCCCCTACAGGTTAGATAGCAATCAGCCCCAGCATTTT. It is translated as CSARSPYRLDSNQPQHF.

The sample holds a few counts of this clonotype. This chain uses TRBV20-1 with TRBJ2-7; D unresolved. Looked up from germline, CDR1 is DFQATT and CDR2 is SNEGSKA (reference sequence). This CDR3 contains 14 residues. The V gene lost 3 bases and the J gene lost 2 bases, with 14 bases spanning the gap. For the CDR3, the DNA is TGCAGTGCTAGCTTAAACCAGCCGCCCTACGAGCAGTACTTC. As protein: CSASLNQPPYEQYF.

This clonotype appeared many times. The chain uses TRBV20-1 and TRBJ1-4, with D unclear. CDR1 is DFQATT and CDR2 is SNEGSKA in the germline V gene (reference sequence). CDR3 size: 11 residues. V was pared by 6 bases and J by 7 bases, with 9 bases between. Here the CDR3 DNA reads TGCAGTGCCGCGTACGGTGAAAAACTGTTTTTT. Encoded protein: CSAAYGEKLFF.